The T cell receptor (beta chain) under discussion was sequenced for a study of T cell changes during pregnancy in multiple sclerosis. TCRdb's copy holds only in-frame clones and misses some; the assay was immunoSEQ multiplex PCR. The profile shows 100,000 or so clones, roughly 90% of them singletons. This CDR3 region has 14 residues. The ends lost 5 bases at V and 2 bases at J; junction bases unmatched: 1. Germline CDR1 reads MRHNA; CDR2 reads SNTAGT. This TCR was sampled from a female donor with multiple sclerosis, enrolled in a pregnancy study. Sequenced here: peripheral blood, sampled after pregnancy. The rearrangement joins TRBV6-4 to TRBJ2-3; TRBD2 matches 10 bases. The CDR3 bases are TGTGCCAGCAGTAGCGGGGGGGCCACAGATACGCAGTATTTT. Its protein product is CASSSGGATDTQYF.